This T cell receptor (beta chain) was sequenced for a study of blood T cell repertoires in COVID-19. Study summary: Material from acute and convalescent COVID-19 was sourced from the United States, Italy and Spain.

The Seattle patients joined while their infection was active and were tracked longitudinally afterward. V lost 0 bases, J lost 1 base, and 7 bases lay in between. The CDR3 has 14 amino acids. The germline CDR1 and CDR2 sequences are SGDLS and YYNGEE. The protocol was immunoSEQ multiplex PCR, while the TCRdb copy is restricted to in-frame clones and leaves out a portion. The sample carries roughly 200,000 clones, more than 70% recorded once. The sample taken for sequencing was peripheral blood. The sequence came from a man in his fifties with COVID-19, enrolled during active disease. The gene calls are TRBV9 and TRBJ1-1; D unclear. CDR3 DNA sequence: TGTGCCAGCAGCGTAGTCCAATCGAACACTGAAGCTTTCTTT. The encoded protein is CASSVVQSNTEAFF. Variable domain in full (rest from reference TRBV9 and TRBJ1-1): DSGVTQTPKHLITATGQRVTLRCSPRSGDLSVYWYQQSLDQGLQFLIQYYNGEERAKGNILERFSAQQFPDLHSELNLSSLELGDSALYFCASSVVQSNTEAFFGQGTRLTVV.